Sequencing of this T cell receptor (beta chain) was carried out in a study of vaccination effects on CD4 cells after COVID-19. Clones were sequenced by immunoSEQ multiplex PCR, and TCRdb holds only the in-frame ones, with some missing. The top ten hold 3% to 4% of the sample, which has just under 65,000 clones, less than 80% seen once. Under the ViraFEST assay, PBMC were stimulated with viral peptide pools so that antigen-specific CD4+ T cells expanded. Sequencing was performed afterwards. Subsequent to a culture period of more than 9 days, CD4+ T cells were isolated. Neither prior SARS-CoV-2 infection nor positive nucleocapsid antibodies were present in the vaccine recipients. Supplemented with about 10 IU/ml IL-2 and about 10 ug/ml peptides, about 2 million PBMC per well were kept in culture. Points on this clone: Its antigen remains unknown.

V was clipped by 2 bases and J by 6 bases, with 12 bases between them. CDR1 KGHSH and CDR2 LQKENI come from the germline V gene. The CDR3 extends over 14 amino acids. The gene calls are TRBV18 and TRBJ2-3; tentative D call: TRBD1 (5 bases). This sequence originates from a human donor who received a COVID-19 vaccine. The material sequenced was CD4+ T cells from PBMCs cultured with HCoV-OC43 spike peptides, taken before COVID-19 vaccination. The subset: HCoV-OC43 spike overlapping peptide pool stimulation. CDR3 DNA sequence: TGTGCCAGCTCACCAGTGGGTGGGGCTGATACGCAGTATTTT. Its protein is CASSPVGGADTQYF.